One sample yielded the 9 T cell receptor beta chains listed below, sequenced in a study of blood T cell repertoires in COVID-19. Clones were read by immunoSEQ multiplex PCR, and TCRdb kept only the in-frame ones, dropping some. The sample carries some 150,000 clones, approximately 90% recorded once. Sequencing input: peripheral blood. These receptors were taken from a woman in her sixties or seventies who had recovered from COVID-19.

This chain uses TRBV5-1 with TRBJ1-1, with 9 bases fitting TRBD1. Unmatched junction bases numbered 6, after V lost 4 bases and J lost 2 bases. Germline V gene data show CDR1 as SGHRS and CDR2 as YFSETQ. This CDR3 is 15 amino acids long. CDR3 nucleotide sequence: TGCGCCAGCAGCGAGGGACAGGGTTCTAACACTGAAGCTTTCTTT. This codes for CASSEGQGSNTEAFF.

CDR3 sequence (DNA): TGTGCCAGCAGTGCCCCCCCGGGACAAGGCACAGATACGCAGTATTTT. This codes for CASSAPPGQGTDTQYF. The chain combines TRBV2 with TRBJ2-3; a possible D gene is TRBD1 (6 bases). Per the germline V gene, CDR1 is SNHLY and CDR2 is FYNNEI. This CDR3 region has 16 residues. Deletions cut 4 bases from V and 1 base from J, with 15 bases between.

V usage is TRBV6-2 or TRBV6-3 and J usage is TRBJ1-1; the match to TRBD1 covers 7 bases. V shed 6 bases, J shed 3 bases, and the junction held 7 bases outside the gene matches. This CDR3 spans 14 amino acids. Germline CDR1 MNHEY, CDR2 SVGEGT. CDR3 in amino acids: CASSPGDRDTEAFF. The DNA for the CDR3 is TGTGCCAGCAGCCCGGGTGACAGGGACACTGAAGCTTTCTTT.

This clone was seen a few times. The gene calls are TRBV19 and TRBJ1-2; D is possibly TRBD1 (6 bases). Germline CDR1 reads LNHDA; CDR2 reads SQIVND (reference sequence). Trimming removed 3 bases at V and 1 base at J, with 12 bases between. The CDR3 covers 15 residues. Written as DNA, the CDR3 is TGTGCCAGTAGTATCCAGGGGACCCTTAACTATGGCTACACCTTC. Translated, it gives CASSIQGTLNYGYTF.

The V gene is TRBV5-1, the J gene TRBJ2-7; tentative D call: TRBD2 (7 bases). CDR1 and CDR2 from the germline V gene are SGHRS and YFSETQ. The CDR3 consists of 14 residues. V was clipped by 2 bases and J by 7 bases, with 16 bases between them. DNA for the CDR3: TGCGCCAGCAGCTTAAAAGGGGGGGACCTAGAGCAGTACTTC. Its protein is CASSLKGGDLEQYF.

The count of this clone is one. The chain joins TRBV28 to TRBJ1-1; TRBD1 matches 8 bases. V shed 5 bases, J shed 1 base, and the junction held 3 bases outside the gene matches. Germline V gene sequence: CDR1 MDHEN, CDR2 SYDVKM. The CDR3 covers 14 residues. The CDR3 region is CASSPGTGNTEAFF. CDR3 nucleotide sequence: TGTGCCAGCAGTCCGGGGACAGGGAACACTGAAGCTTTCTTT.

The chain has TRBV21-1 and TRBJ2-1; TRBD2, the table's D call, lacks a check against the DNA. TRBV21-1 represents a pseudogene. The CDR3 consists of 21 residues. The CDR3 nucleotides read TGTGCCAGCAGCAAAGGCCCCTTTCCTAGCGGGGGGACCCTCCAGGTAAATGAGCAGTTCTTC. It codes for CASSKGPFPSGGTLQVNEQFF.

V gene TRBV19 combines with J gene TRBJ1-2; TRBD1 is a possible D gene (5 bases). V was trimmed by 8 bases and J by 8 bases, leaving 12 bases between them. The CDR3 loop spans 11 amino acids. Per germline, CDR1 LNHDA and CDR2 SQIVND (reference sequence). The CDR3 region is CASSGTLGYTF. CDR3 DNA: TGTGCCAGTTCCGGGACTCTGGGCTACACCTTC.

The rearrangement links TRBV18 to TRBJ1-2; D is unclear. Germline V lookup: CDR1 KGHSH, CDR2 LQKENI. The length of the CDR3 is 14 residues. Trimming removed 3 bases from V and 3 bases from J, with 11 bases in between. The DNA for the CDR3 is TGTGCCAGCTCACCTCCCAACAGAGACTATGGCTACACCTTC. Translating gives CASSPPNRDYGYTF. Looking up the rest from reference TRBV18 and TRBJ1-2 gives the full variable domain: NAGVMQNPRHLVRRRGQEARLRCSPMKGHSHVYWYRQLPEEGLKFMVYLQKENIIDESGMPKERFSAEFPKEGPSILRIQQVVRGDSAAYFCASSPPNRDYGYTFGSGTRLTVV.